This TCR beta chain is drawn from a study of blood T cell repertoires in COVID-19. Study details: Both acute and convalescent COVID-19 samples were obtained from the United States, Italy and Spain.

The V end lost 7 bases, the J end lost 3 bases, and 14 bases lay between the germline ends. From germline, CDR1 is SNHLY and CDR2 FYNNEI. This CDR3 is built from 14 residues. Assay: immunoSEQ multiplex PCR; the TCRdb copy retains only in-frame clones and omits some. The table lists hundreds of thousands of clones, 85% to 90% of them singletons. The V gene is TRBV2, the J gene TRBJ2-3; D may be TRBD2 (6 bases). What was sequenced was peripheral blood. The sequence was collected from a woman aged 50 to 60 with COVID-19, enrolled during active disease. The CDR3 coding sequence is TGTGCCAGCACCCCGTTGACTAGTACAGATACGCAGTATTTT. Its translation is CASTPLTSTDTQYF.